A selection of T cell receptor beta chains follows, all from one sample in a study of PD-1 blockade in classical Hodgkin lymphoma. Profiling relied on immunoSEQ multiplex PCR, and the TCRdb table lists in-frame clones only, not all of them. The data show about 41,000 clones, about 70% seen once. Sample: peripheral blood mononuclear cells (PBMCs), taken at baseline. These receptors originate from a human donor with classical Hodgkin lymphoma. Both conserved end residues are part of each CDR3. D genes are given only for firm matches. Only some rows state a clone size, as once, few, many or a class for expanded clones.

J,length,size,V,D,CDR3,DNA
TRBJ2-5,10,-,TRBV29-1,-,CSGGQETQYF,TGCAGCGGGGGGCAAGAGACCCAGTACTTC
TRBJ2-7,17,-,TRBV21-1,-,CASSHLHTGRGHYEQYF,TGTGCCAGCAGCCACCTTCACACGGGCAGGGGTCACTACGAGCAGTACTTC
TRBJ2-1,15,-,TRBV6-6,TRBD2,CASSYSAGGGNEQFF,TGTGCCAGCAGTTACTCGGCGGGAGGGGGCAATGAGCAGTTCTTC
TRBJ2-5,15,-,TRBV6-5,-,CASTPGISLGGTQYF,TGTGCCAGCACCCCGGGGATCTCACTCGGGGGGACCCAGTACTTC
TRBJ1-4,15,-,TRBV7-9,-,CASSGYSVLNEKLFF,TGTGCCAGCAGCGGATACTCGGTCCTTAATGAAAAACTGTTTTTT
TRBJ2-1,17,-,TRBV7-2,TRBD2,CASKPRLAGDMGDEQFF,TGTGCCAGCAAACCGAGACTAGCGGGAGATATGGGAGATGAGCAGTTCTTC
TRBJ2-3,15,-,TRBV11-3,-,CASSLAGPSTDTQYF,TGTGCCAGCAGCTTAGCCGGCCCTAGCACAGATACGCAGTATTTT
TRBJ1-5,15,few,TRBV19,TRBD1,CATIVPGQGRTSWHF,TGTGCCACTATTGTCCCGGGACAGGGACGAACGTCCTGGCATTTT
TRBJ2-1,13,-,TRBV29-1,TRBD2,CSSKGLAENEQFF,TGCAGCTCTAAGGGACTAGCGGAAAATGAGCAGTTCTTC
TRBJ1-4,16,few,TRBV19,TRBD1,CASSPRQGAIGEKLFF,TGTGCCAGTAGTCCGCGACAGGGGGCGATCGGCGAAAAACTGTTTTTT
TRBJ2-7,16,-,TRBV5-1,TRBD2,CASSPQLAGERNEQYF,TGCGCCAGCAGTCCCCAACTAGCGGGAGAACGGAACGAGCAGTACTTC
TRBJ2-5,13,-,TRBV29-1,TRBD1,CSARQGGGETQYF,TGCAGCGCAAGACAGGGGGGCGGAGAGACCCAGTACTTC
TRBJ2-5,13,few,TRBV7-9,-,CASSPQGRETQYF,TGTGCCAGCAGCCCCCAGGGGAGGGAGACCCAGTACTTC
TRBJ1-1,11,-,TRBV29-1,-,CSVSRGTEAFF,TGCAGCGTCTCAAGGGGCACTGAAGCTTTCTTT
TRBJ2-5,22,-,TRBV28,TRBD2,CASSVGDSSDGTSGTRRETQYF,TGTGCCAGCAGTGTCGGGGACTCATCAGATGGGACTAGCGGGACTAGGAGGGAGACCCAGTACTTC
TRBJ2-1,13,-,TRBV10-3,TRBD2,CAISELAGYEQFF,TGTGCCATCAGTGAGCTAGCGGGATATGAGCAGTTCTTC
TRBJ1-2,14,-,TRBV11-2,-,CASSQGRTNYGYTF,TGTGCCAGCAGCCAGGGACGGACCAACTATGGCTACACCTTC
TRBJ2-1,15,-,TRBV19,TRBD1,CASSIEGQNYNEQFF,TGTGCCAGTAGTATAGAGGGACAGAACTACAATGAGCAGTTCTTC
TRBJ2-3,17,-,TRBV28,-,CASSSPILAPSTDTQYF,TGTGCCAGCAGTTCCCCAATTCTAGCGCCGAGCACAGATACGCAGTATTTT
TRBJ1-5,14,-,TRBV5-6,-,CASSLKNANQPQHF,TGTGCCAGCAGCTTAAAAAACGCCAATCAGCCCCAGCATTTT
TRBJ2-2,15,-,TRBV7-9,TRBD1,CASSRGQDYTGELFF,TGTGCCAGCAGCCGGGGACAGGATTACACCGGGGAGCTGTTTTTT
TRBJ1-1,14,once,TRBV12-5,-,CASGLGALNTEAFF,TGTGCTAGTGGTCTGGGGGCCCTGAACACTGAAGCTTTCTTT
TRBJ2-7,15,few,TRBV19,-,CASSLRDWGTYEQYF,TGTGCCAGTAGTCTCCGGGACTGGGGGACCTACGAGCAGTACTTC
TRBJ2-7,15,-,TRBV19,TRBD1,CASSISGQGLGEQYF,TGTGCCAGTAGTATCTCGGGACAGGGTCTGGGCGAGCAGTACTTC
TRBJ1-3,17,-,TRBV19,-,CASSRRGTGFSGNTIYF,TGTGCCAGTAGCCGACGAGGAACGGGGTTTTCTGGAAACACCATATATTTT